This T cell receptor beta chain originates from a study of T-cell memory formation after mild COVID-19. Trimming stripped 7 bases from V and 3 bases from J, with 16 bases between. From germline, CDR1 is MNHEY and CDR2 SVGAGI. The CDR3 is made up of 14 amino acids. As to this clonotype: The target antigen is unknown.

Overall study results and limits: Some clones that responded turned up in pre-infection memory, which suggests that cross-reactive memory joined in.

MiXCR, run by TCRdb on the 5' RACE reads, gives a single entry per CDR3 protein. The sample holds about half a million distinct CDR3 sequences, 15% to 20% seen once. This clonotype was sampled from an adult woman who had mild COVID-19 (a few samples of this study predate the infection). Cell type and time point are not known. Source material: PBMCs or a T cell subset sorted from them (not recorded which). This chain links TRBV6-5 with TRBJ2-7, with D perhaps matching TRBD1 (6 bases). The CDR3 DNA sequence: TGTGCCAGCACTCCGGGGCAGGGGATCTACGAGCAGTACTTC. This codes for CASTPGQGIYEQYF.